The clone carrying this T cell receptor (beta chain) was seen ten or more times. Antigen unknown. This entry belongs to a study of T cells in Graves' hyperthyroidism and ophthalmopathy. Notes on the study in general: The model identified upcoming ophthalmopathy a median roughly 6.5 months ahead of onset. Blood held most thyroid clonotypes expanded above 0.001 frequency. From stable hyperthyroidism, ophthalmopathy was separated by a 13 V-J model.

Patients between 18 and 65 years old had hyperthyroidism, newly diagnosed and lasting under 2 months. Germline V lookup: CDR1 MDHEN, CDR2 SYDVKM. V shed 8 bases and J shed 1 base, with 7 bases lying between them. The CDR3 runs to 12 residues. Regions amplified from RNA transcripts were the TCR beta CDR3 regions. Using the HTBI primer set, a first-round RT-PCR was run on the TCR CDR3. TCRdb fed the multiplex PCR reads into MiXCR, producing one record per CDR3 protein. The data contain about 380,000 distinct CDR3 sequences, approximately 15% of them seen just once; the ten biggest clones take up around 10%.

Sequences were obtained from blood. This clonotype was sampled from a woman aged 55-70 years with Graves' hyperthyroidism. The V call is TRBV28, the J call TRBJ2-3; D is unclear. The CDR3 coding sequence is TGTGCCAGCGATAGAGGCACAGATACGCAGTATTTT. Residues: CASDRGTDTQYF.